This TCR beta chain came from a study of blood T cell repertoires in COVID-19. The repertoire was sequenced with immunoSEQ multiplex PCR; TCRdb's copy has only in-frame clones and lacks some. This table holds roughly 300,000 clones, roughly 90% found once. Sequences were obtained from peripheral blood. The sequence was obtained from a man aged 18 to 29 who had recovered from COVID-19.

CDR3: CASSPGQENYGYTF. The CDR3 DNA sequence: TGTGCCAGCTCGCCGGGACAGGAAAACTATGGCTACACCTTC. The rearrangement uses TRBV18 and TRBJ1-2, with 8 positions matching TRBD1. CDR1 and CDR2 from the germline V gene are KGHSH and LQKENI. Trimming took 6 bases from V and 2 from J; bases not matched to a gene: 5. This CDR3 contains 14 residues.